Below are 10 T cell receptor beta chains sequenced from a single sample in a study of regulatory T cells (dated 2018 in TCRdb). These receptors are not linked to any known antigen. Study-wide findings and limitations: Enrichment for hydrophobic residues at CDR3 positions 6 and 7 was found in conventional CD4+ T cells from CD3G-deficient patients, suggesting more self-reactive specificities.

The receptor library was made with the immunoSEQ multiplex PCR assay. The multiplex PCR relied on 52 forward TRBV primers and 13 reverse TRBJ primers, and amplification bias was corrected through assay-based and computational methods. TCRdb stores this immuneACCESS table with in-frame sequences only. Part of the clones is absent; in the studies checked, under half of the shortfall reflects unresolved V genes, and no reason is known for the rest. Counted in this sample were some 30,000 clones; over 85% of them appeared once. The ten largest clones represent around 0.94% of the sample. Source material: conventional CD4+ T cells sorted from blood. All receptors derive from a child aged 2 to 10 with CD3G deficiency.

The rearrangement uses TRBV5-1 and TRBJ2-3, with TRBD1 as a possible D gene (5 bases). Germline V gene lookup returns CDR1 SGHRS and CDR2 YFSETQ. Between the trimmed V and J ends, which lost 6 bases and 2 bases, there was a span of 10 bases. The CDR3 covers 13 residues. CDR3 coding DNA: TGCGCCAGCAAAGACAGAAACACAGATACGCAGTATTTT. This sequence encodes CASKDRNTDTQYF.

This clone was seen a handful of times. The J gene is TRBJ1-1, the V gene TRBV10-3; no definite D call. Per germline, CDR1 ENHRY and CDR2 SYGVKD. CDR3 size: 11 residues. Trimming took 0 bases from V and 8 from J, leaving 4 bases between them. CDR3 residues: CAISESSEAFF. CDR3 DNA: TGTGCCATCAGTGAGTCTAGCGAAGCTTTCTTT.

The chain has TRBV5-1 and TRBJ2-3; the D gene is possibly TRBD2 (6 bases). The CDR3 extends over 14 amino acids. The V gene's germline CDR1 is SGHRS and CDR2 YFSETQ. Trimming shortened V by 3 bases and J by 0 bases, and 8 bases separated the two germline ends. In DNA form, the CDR3 reads TGCGCCAGCAGCTGGGGGACTAGCACAGATACGCAGTATTTT. It encodes CASSWGTSTDTQYF.

This clone was detected once. This sequence joins TRBV6-6 and TRBJ2-1; D uncertain. This CDR3 contains 14 residues. Germline V gene data show CDR1 as MNHNY and CDR2 as SVGAGI (reference sequence). Trimming took 5 bases from V and 5 from J, leaving 13 bases between them. CDR3 sequence (DNA): TGTGCCAGCAGTACAGTGACCCTAAACAATGAGCAGTTCTTC. Translation: CASSTVTLNNEQFF.

The count of this clone is one. This rearrangement joins TRBV5-1 to TRBJ2-6, with D uncertain. There are 14 residues in the CDR3. Germline loops: CDR1 SGHRS, CDR2 YFSETQ. Trimming took off 0 bases at V and 7 bases at J, with 8 bases between the two ends. Here the CDR3 DNA reads TGCGCCAGCAGCTTGGTTCCAGGCGCCAACGTCCTGACTTTC. Translation: CASSLVPGANVLTF.

This clone was observed a few times. Other DNA sequences from this sample encode an identical CDR3 as well. V is TRBV19 and J is TRBJ2-7, with D perhaps matching TRBD1 or TRBD2 (5 bases each). The CDR3 loop spans 14 amino acids. Germline V gives CDR1 LNHDA, CDR2 SQIVND (reference sequence). Trimming removed 9 bases from V and 2 bases from J, with 17 bases in between. The CDR3 DNA sequence: TGTGCCAGCCGGTCCGGGACGCCTCCCTACGAGCAGTACTTC. Translation gives CASRSGTPPYEQYF.

This rearrangement joins TRBV27 to TRBJ2-4; a weak D match, TRBD2 (6 bases). Germline-derived CDR1 and CDR2 are MNHEY and SMNVEV (reference sequence). The CDR3 contains 16 residues. Deletions cut 5 bases from V and 1 base from J, with 15 bases between. CDR3 sequence reads: CASSPTTSVAKNIQYF. The CDR3 DNA is TGTGCCAGCAGTCCGACGACTAGTGTGGCCAAAAACATTCAGTACTTC.

CDR3 nucleotides: TGCGCCAGCAGCCTAGGGACTAGCGCGTACAATGAGCAGTTCTTC. Its translation: CASSLGTSAYNEQFF. This rearrangement joins TRBV5-1 to TRBJ2-1; 10 bases fit TRBD2. Germline CDR1 reads SGHRS; CDR2 reads YFSETQ. The V segment lost 4 bases and the J segment 4 bases; nucleotides outside the gene matches: 5. This CDR3 has 15 amino acids.

The rearrangement links TRBV5-3 to TRBJ2-1; 8 bases fit TRBD2. TRBV5-3 is an ORF for which the function is uncertain. V was pared by 2 bases and J by 6 bases, with 1 base of the junction left unmatched. The CDR3 length is 13 residues. The CDR3 region is CARSFGTSNEQFF. The CDR3, as DNA: TGTGCCAGAAGCTTTGGGACTAGCAATGAGCAGTTCTTC.

J is TRBJ1-2 and V is TRBV19; D is undetermined. Germline CDR1 is LNHDA and CDR2 is SQIVND (reference sequence). The germline V and J ends were trimmed by 5 bases and 7 bases, with 17 bases remaining between them. The CDR3 covers 14 residues. The CDR3 is CASSDPNVLRGYTF. In nucleotides, the CDR3 is TGTGCCAGTAGTGACCCCAACGTTCTCCGTGGCTACACCTTC.